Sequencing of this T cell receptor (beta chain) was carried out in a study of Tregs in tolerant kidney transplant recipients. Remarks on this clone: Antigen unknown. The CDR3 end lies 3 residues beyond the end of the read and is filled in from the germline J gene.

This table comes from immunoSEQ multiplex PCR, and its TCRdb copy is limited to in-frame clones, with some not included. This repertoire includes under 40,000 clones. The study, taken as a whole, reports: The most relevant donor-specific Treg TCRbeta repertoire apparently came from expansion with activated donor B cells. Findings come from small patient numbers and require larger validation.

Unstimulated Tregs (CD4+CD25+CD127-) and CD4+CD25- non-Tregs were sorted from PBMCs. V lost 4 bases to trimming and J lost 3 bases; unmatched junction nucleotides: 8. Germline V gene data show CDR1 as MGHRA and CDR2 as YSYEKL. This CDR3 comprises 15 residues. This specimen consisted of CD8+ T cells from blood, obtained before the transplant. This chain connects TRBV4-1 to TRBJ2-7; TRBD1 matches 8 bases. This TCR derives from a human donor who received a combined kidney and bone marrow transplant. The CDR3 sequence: CASSRGQGEGYEQYF. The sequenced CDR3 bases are TGCGCCAGCAGCCGCGGACAGGGTGAGGGCTACGAG.